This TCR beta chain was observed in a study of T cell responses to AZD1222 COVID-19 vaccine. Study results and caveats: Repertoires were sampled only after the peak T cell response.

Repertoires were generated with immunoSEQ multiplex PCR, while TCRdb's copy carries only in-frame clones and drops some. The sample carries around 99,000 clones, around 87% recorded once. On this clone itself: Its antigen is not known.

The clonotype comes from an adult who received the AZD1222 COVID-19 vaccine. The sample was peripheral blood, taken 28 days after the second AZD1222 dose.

Here the CDR3 reads CASSPLAEQFF. The CDR3 DNA sequence: TGTGCCAGCAGTCCACTAGCTGAGCAGTTCTTC. This rearrangement joins TRBV2 to TRBJ2-1; TRBD2 might be the D (6 bases). The V end lost 5 bases, the J end lost 9 bases, and 8 bases lay between the germline ends. This CDR3 spans 11 amino acids. Germline CDR1 reads SNHLY; CDR2 reads FYNNEI. Together with reference TRBV2 and TRBJ2-1, the CDR3 gives the full variable domain: EPEVTQTPSHQVTQMGQEVILRCVPISNHLYFYWYRQILGQKVEFLVSFYNNEISEKSEIFDDQFSVERPDGSNFTLKIRSTKLEDSAMYFCASSPLAEQFFGPGTRLTVL.